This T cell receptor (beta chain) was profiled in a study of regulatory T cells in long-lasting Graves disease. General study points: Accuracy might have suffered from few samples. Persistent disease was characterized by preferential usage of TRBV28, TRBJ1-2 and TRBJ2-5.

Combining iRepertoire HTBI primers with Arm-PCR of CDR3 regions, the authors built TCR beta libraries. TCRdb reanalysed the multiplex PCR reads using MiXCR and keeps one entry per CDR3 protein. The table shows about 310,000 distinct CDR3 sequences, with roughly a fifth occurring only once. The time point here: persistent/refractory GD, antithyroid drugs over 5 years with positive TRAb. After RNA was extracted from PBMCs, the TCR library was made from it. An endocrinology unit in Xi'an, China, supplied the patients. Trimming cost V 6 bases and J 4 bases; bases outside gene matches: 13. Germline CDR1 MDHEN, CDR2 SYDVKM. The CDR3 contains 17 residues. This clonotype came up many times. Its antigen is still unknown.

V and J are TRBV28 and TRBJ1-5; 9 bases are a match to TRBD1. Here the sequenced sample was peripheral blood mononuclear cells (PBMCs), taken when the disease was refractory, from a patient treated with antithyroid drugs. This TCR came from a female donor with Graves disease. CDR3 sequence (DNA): TGTGCCAGCAGGTTAGCCCGGGACAGGGTAGCAAATCAGCCCCAGCATTTT. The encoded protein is CASRLARDRVANQPQHF.